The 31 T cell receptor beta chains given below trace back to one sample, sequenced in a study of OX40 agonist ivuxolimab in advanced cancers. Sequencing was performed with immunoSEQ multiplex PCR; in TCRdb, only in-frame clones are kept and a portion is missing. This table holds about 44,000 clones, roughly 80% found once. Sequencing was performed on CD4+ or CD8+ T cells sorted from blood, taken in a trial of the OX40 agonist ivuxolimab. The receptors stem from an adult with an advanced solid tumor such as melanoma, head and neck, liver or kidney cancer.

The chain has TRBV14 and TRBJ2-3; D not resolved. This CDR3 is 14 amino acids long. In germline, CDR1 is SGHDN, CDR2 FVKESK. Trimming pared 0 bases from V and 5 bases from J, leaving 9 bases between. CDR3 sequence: CASSQDPLGDTQYF. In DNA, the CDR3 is TGTGCCAGCAGCCAAGATCCACTGGGAGATACGCAGTATTTT.

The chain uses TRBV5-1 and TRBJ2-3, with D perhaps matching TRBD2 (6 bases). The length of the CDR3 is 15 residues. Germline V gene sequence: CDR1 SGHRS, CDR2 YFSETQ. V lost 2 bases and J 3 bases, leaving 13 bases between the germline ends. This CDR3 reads CASSFVAGGTDTQYF. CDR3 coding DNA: TGCGCCAGCAGCTTCGTGGCAGGAGGGACAGATACGCAGTATTTT.

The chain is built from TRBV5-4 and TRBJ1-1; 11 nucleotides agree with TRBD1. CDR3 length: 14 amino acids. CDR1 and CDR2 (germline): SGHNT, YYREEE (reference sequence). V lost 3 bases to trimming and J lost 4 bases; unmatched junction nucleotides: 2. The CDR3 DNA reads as TGTGCCAGCAGCTCCGGGACAGGGGGCACTGAAGCTTTCTTT. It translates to CASSSGTGGTEAFF. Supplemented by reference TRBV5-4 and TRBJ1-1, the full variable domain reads ETGVTQSPTHLIKTRGQQVTLRCSSQSGHNTVSWYQQALGQGPQFIFQYYREEENGRGNFPPRFSGLQFPNYSSELNVNALELDDSALYLCASSSGTGGTEAFFGQGTRLTVV.

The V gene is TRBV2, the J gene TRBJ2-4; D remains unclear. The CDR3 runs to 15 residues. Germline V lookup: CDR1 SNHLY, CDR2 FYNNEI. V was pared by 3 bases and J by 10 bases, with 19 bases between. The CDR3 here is CASSDETRLSWIQYF. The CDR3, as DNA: TGTGCCAGCAGTGACGAGACCCGATTGTCTTGGATTCAGTACTTC.

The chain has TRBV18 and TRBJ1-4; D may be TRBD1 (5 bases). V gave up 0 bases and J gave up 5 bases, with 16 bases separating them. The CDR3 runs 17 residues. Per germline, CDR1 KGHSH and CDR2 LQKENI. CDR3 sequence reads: CASSPPVAGGRNEKLFF. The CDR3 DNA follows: TGTGCCAGCTCACCACCGGTGGCCGGGGGGAGGAATGAAAAACTGTTTTTT.

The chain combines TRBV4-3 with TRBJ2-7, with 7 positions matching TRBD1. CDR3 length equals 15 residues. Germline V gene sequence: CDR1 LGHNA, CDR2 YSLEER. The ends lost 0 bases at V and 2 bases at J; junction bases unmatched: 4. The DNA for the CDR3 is TGCGCCAGCAGCCAAGAAGTGACAGGGCCCTACGAGCAGTACTTC. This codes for CASSQEVTGPYEQYF.

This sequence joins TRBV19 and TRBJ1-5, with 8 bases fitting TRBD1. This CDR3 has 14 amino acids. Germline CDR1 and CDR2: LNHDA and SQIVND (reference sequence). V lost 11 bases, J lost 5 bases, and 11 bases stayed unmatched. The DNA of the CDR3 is TGTGCCGGAAGCAGGGGGCCTTTCGATCAGCCCCAGCATTTT. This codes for CAGSRGPFDQPQHF.

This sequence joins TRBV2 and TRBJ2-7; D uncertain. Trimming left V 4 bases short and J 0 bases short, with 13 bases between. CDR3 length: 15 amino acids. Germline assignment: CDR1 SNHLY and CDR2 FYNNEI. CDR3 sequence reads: CASSVGSFRSYEQYF. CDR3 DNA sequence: TGTGCCAGCAGTGTTGGTTCATTCCGCTCCTACGAGCAGTACTTC.

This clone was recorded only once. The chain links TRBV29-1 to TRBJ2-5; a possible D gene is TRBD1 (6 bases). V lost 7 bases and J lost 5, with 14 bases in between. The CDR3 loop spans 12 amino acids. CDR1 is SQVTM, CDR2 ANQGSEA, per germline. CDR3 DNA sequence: TGCAGCGCACGGACAGTATGGGAGACCCAGTACTTC. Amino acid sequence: CSARTVWETQYF.

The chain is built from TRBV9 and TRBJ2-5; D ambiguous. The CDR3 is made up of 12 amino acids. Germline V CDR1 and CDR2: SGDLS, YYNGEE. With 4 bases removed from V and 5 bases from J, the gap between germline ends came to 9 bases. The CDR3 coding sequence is TGTGCCAGCAGCCCTAACTGGGAGACCCAGTACTTC. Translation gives CASSPNWETQYF.

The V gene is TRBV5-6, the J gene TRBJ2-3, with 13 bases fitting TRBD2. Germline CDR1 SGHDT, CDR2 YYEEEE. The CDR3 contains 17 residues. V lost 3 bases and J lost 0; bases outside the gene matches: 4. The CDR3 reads CASSSPGLAGSTDTQYF. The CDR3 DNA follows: TGTGCCAGCAGCTCGCCGGGACTAGCGGGGAGCACAGATACGCAGTATTTT.

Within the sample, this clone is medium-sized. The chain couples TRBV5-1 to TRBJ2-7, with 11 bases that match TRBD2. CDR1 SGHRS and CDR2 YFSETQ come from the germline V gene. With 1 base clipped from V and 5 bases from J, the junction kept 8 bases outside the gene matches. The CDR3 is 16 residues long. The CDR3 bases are TGCGCCAGCAGCTTGCCTGTACTAGCGGGAGTCGACGAGCAGTACTTC. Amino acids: CASSLPVLAGVDEQYF.

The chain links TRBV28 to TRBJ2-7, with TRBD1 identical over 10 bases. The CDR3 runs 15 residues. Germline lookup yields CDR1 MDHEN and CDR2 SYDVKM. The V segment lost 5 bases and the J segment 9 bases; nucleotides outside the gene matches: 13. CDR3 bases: TGTGCCAGCAGTCCCCCCGGACAGGGGGGCCTTAGGCAGTACTTC. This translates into CASSPPGQGGLRQYF.

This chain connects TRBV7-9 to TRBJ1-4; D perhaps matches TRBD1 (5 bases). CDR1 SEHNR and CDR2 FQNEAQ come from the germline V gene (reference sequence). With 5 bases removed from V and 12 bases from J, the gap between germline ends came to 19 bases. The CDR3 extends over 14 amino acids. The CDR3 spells CASSPMGGDLELFF. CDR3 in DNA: TGTGCCAGCAGCCCCATGGGGGGAGATCTGGAACTGTTTTTT.

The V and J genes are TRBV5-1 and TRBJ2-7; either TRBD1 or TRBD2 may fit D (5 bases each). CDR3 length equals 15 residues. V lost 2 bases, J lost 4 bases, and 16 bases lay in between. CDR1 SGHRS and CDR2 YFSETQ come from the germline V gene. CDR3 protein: CASSLGSGREYEQYF. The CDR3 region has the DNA TGCGCCAGCAGCTTAGGGTCGGGACGGGAATACGAGCAGTACTTC.

Written as DNA, the CDR3 is TGCGCCAGCAGCTTGGGGGACAGGGACCTCTATGGCTACACCTTC. Translated, it gives CASSLGDRDLYGYTF. The chain links TRBV5-1 to TRBJ1-2; 9 bases agree with TRBD1. Germline CDR1 is SGHRS and CDR2 is YFSETQ. V trimming: 0 bases; J trimming: 4 bases; junction bases outside the gene matches: 4. The CDR3 length is 15 residues.

The DNA of the CDR3 is TGTGCCAGCAGCGAGTTCGTAAAGGGCCTGGTGAATCAGCCCCAGCATTTT. This translates into CASSEFVKGLVNQPQHF. The genes are TRBV11-2 and TRBJ1-5; unclear D gene. The germline gives CDR1 SGHAT, CDR2 FQNNGV. The ends were cut back, 5 bases at V and 4 bases at J, with 21 bases in the middle. This CDR3 region has 17 residues. Full variable domain (rest looked up from reference TRBV11-2 and TRBJ1-5): EAGVAQSPRYKIIEKRQSVAFWCNPISGHATLYWYQQILGQGPKLLIQFQNNGVVDDSQLPKDRFSAERLKGVDSTLKIQPAKLEDSAVYLCASSEFVKGLVNQPQHFGDGTRLSIL.

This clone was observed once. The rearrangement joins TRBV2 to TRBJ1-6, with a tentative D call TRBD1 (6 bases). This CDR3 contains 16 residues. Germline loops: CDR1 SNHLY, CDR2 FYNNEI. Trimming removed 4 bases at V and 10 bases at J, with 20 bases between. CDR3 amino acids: CASSATGMSLGSPLHF. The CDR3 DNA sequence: TGTGCCAGCAGTGCTACAGGGATGTCATTAGGATCACCCCTCCACTTT.

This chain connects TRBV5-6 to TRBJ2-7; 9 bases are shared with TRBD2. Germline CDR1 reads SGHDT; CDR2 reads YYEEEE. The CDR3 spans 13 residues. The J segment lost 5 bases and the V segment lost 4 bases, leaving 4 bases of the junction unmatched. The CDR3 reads CASSTGLANEQYF. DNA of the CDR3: TGTGCCAGCAGCACCGGACTAGCGAACGAGCAGTACTTC.

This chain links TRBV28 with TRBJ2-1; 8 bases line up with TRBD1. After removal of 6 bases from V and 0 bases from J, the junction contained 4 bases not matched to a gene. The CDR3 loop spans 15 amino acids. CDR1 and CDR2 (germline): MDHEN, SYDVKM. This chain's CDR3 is CASRTGTGSYNEQFF. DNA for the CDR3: TGTGCCAGCAGGACGGGGACAGGCTCCTACAATGAGCAGTTCTTC.

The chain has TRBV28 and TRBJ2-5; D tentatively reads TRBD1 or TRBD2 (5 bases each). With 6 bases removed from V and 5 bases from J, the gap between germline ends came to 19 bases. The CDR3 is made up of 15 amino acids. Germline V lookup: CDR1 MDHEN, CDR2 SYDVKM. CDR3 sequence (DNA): TGTGCCAGCAGCTCCACCACGGGACCCTGGGAGACCCAGTACTTC. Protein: CASSSTTGPWETQYF.

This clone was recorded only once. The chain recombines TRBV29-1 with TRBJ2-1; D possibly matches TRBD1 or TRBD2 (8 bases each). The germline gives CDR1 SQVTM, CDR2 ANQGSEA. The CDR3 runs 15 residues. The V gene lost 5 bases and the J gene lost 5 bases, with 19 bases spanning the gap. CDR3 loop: CSVWVSGTGNNEQFF. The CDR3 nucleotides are TGCAGCGTTTGGGTTAGCGGGACAGGTAACAATGAGCAGTTCTTC.

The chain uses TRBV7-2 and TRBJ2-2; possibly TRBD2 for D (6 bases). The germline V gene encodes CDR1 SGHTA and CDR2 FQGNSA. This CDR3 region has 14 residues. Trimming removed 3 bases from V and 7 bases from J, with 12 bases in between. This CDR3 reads CASSFLLAVGELFF. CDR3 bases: TGTGCCAGCAGCTTTTTACTAGCTGTCGGGGAGCTGTTTTTT.

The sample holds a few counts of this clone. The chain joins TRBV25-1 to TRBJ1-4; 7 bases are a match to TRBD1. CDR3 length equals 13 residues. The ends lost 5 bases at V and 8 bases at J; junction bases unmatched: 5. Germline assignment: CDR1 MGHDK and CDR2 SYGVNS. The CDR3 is CASSIQGKEKLFF. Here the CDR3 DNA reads TGTGCCAGCAGTATACAGGGGAAAGAAAAACTGTTTTTT.

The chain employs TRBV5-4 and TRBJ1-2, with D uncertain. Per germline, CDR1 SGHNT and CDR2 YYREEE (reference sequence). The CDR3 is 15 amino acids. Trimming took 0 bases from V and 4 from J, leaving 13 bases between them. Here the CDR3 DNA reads TGTGCCAGCAGCTTGGGCGACCAGGAGCTCTATGGCTACACCTTC. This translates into CASSLGDQELYGYTF.

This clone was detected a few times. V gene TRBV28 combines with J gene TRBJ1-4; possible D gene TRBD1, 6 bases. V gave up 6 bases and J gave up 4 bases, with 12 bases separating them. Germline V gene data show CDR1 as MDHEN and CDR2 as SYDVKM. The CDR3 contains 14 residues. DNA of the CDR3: TGTGCCAGCAGGAACACAGGGAATAATGAAAAACTGTTTTTT. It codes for CASRNTGNNEKLFF.

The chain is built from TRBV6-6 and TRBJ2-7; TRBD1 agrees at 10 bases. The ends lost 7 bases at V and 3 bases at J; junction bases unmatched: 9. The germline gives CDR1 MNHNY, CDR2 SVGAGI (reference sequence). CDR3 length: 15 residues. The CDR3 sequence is CASNTRDRGIYEQYF. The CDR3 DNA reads TGTGCCAGCAACACCCGGGACAGGGGCATCTACGAGCAGTACTTC.

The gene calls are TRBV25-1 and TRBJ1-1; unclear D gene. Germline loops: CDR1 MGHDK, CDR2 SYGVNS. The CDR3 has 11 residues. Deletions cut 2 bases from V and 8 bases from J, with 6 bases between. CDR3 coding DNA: TGTGCCAGCAGTGAAGGGTGGGAAGCTTTCTTT. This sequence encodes CASSEGWEAFF.

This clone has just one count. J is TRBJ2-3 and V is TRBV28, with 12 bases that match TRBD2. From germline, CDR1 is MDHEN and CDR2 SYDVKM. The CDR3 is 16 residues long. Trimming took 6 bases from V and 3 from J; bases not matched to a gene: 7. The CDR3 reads CASRKSSGRGTDTQYF. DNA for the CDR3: TGTGCCAGCAGGAAATCTAGCGGGAGGGGGACAGATACGCAGTATTTT.

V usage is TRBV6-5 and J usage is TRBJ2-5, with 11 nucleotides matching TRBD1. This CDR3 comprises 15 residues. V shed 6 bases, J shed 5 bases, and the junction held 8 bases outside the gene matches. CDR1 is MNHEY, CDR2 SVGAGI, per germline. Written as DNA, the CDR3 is TGTGCCAGCAGGCCCGGACAGGGGGCACGGGAGACCCAGTACTTC. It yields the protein CASRPGQGARETQYF.

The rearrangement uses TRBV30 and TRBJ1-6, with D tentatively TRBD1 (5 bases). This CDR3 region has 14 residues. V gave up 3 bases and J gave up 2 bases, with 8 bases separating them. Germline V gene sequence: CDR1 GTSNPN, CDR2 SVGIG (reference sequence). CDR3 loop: CAWSGGAYNSPLHF. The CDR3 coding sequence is TGTGCCTGGAGCGGGGGGGCCTATAATTCACCCCTCCACTTT. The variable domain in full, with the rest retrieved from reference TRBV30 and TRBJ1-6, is SQTIHQWPATLVQPVGSPLSLECTVEGTSNPNLYWYRQAAGRGLQLLFYSVGIGQISSEVPQNLSASRPQDRQFILSSKKLLLSDSGFYLCAWSGGAYNSPLHFGNGTRLTVT.